This T cell receptor beta chain emerged from a study of blood T cell repertoires in COVID-19. Across the whole study: Some COVID-19 samples were acute and others convalescent; all came from the United States, Italy and Spain. Sources were T cells, B-cell-depleted T cells, or PBMCs; the material itself was cDNA or gDNA.

Germline CDR1 is SGHVS and CDR2 is FQNEAQ. V was cut by 3 bases and J by 2 bases, with 19 bases left in between. This CDR3 has 17 amino acids. This clone was picked up one time. Profiled with immunoSEQ multiplex PCR; TCRdb holds only in-frame clones, not every one. This table holds 370,000 or so clones, more than 75% found once. This chain joins TRBV7-8 and TRBJ2-5; maybe TRBD2 (7 bases). Sequencing used peripheral blood. The TCR was taken from a human donor with acute or convalescent COVID-19. The donor label of this sample is uncertain. CDR3 nucleotides: TGTGCCAGCAGCTTGAGGGACGGGGGGCCCGAACAAGAGACCCAGTACTTC. It is translated as CASSLRDGGPEQETQYF.